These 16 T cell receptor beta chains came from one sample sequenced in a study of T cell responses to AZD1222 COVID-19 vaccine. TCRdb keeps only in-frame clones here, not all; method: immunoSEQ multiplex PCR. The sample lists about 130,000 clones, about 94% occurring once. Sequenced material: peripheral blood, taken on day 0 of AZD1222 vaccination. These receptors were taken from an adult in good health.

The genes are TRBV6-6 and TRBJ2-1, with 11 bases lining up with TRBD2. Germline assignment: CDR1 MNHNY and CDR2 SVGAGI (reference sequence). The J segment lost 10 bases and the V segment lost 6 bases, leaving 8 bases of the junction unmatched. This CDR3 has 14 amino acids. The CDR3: CASSRLAGTREQFF. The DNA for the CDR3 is TGTGCCAGCAGCCGACTAGCGGGAACTCGGGAGCAGTTCTTC.

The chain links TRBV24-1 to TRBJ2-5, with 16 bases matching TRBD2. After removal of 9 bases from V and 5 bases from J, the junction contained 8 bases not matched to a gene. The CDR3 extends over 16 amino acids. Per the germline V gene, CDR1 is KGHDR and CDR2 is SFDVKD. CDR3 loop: CATAGTSGRAYETQYF. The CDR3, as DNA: TGTGCCACCGCCGGGACTAGCGGGAGGGCCTATGAGACCCAGTACTTC.

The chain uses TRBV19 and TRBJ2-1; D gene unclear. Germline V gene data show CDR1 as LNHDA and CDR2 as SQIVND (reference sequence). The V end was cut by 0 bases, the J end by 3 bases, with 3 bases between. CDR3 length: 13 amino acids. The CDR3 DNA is TGTGCCAGTAGTATAGACGGCTACAATGAGCAGTTCTTC. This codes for CASSIDGYNEQFF.

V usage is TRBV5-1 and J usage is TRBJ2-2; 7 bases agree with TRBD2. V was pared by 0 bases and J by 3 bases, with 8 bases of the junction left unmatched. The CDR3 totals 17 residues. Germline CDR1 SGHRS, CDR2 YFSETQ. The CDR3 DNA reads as TGCGCCAGCAGCTTGGCGGCTAGCGGAGAATACACCGGGGAGCTGTTTTTT. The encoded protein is CASSLAASGEYTGELFF.

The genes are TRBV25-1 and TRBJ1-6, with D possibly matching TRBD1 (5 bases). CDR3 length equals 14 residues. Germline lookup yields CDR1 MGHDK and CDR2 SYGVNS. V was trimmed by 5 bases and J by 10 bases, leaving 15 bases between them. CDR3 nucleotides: TGTGCCAGCAGTACGACAGCGGGTTTATCACCCCTCCACTTT. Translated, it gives CASSTTAGLSPLHF. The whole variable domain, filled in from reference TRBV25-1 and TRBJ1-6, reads EADIYQTPRYLVIGTGKKITLECSQTMGHDKMYWYQQDPGMELHLIHYSYGVNSTEKGDLSSESTVSRIRTEHFPLTLESARPSHTSQYLCASSTTAGLSPLHFGNGTRLTVT.

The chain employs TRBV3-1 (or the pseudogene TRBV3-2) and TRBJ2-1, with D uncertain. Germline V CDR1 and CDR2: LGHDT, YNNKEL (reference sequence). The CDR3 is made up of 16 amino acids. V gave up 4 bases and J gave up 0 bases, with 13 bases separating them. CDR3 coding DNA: TGTGCCAGCAGCCCCCAGACTCAGAACTCCTACAATGAGCAGTTCTTC. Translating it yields CASSPQTQNSYNEQFF.

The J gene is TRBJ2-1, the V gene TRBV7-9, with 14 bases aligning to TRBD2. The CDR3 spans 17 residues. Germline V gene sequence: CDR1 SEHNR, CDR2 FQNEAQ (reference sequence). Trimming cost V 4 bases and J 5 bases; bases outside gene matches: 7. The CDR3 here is CASSSTPTSGRDNEQFF. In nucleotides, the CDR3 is TGTGCCAGCAGCTCCACACCGACTAGCGGGAGGGACAATGAGCAGTTCTTC.

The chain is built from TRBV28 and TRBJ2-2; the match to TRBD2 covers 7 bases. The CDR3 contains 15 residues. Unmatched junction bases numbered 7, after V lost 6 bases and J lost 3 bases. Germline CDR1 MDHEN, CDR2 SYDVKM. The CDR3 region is CASSPPLADTGELFF. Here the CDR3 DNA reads TGTGCCAGCAGCCCTCCTCTAGCGGACACCGGGGAGCTGTTTTTT.

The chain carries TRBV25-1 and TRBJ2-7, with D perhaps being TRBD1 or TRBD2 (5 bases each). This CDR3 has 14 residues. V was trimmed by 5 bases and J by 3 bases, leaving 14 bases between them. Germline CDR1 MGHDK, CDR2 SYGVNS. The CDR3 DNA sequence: TGTGCCAGCAGTATTCAGGGAGATTTCTACGAGCAGTACTTC. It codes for CASSIQGDFYEQYF.

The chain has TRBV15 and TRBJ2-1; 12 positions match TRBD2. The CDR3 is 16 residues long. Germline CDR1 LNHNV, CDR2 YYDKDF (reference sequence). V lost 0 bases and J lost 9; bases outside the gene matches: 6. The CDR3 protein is CATSRDPGLAGAEQFF. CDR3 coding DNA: TGTGCCACCAGCAGAGATCCGGGACTAGCGGGTGCTGAGCAGTTCTTC.

CDR3: CASSGRGYNEQFF. The CDR3 nucleotides are TGTGCCAGCAGCGGGAGGGGGTACAATGAGCAGTTCTTC. V usage is TRBV9 and J usage is TRBJ2-1; either TRBD1 or TRBD2 may supply D (6 bases each). CDR1 is SGDLS, CDR2 YYNGEE, per germline. V dropped 3 bases and J dropped 4 bases, with 8 bases sitting between them. This CDR3 spans 13 amino acids.

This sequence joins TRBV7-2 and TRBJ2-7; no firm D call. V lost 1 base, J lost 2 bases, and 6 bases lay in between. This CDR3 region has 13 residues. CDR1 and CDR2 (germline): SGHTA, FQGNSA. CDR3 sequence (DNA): TGTGCCAGCAGCTTAGTCAGAGCCTACGAGCAGTACTTC. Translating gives CASSLVRAYEQYF.

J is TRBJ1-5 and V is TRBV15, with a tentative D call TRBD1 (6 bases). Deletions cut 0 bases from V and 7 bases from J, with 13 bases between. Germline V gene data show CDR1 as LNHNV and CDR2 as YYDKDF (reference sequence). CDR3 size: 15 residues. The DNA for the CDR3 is TGTGCCACCAGCAGAGACGGGACAAAGGGGCAGCCCCAGCATTTT. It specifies CATSRDGTKGQPQHF.

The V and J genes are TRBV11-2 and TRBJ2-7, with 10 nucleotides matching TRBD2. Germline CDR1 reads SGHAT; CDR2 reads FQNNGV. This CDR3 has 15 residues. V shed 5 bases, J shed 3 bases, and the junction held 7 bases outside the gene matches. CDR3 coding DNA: TGTGCCAGCAGCCGCGGACTAGCGGACCTCTACGAGCAGTACTTC. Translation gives CASSRGLADLYEQYF. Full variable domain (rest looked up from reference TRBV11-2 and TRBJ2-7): EAGVAQSPRYKIIEKRQSVAFWCNPISGHATLYWYQQILGQGPKLLIQFQNNGVVDDSQLPKDRFSAERLKGVDSTLKIQPAKLEDSAVYLCASSRGLADLYEQYFGPGTRLTVT.

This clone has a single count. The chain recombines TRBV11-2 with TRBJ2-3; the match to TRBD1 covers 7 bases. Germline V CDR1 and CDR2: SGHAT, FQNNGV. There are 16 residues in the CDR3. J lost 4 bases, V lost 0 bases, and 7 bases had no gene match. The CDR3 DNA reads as TGTGCCAGCAGCTTAGATGACAGGGCGTCGGCAGATACGCAGTATTTT. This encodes CASSLDDRASADTQYF.

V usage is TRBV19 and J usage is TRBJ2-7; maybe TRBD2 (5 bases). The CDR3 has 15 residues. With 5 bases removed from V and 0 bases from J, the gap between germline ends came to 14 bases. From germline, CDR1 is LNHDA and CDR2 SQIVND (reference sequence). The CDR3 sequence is CASSPQADSSYEQYF. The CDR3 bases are TGTGCCAGTAGTCCCCAAGCGGATAGCTCCTACGAGCAGTACTTC.